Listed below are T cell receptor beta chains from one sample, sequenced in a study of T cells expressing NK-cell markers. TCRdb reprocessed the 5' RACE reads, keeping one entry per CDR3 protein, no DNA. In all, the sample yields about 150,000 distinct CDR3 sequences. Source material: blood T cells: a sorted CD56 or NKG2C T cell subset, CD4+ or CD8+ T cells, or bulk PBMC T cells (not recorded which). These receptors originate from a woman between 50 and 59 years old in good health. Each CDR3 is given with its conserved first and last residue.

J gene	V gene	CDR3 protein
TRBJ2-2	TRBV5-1	CAGRQENTGELFF
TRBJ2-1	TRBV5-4	CASSLLSGRMNEQFF
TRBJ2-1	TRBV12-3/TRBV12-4	CASSLATGGPDEQFF
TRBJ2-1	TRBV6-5	CASSVMRGNEQFF
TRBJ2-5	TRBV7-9	CASSQTQERDWETQYF
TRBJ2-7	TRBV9	CASGGTSGSNEQYF
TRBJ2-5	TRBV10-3	CAIGTGGDETQYF
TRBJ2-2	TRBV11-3	CASSPRGQANTGELFF
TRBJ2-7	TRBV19	CASSTWFGFEQYF
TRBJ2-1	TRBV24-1	CATGAGPFYNEQFF
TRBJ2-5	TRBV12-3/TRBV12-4	CASSATEEYQETQYF
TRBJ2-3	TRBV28	CASSFSGTGNDPGTDTQYF
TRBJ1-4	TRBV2	CASKQGRKLFF
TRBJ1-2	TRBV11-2	CASSWGGGTGYGYTF
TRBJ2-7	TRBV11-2	CASSLSSGYDSYEQYF
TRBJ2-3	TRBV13	CASSLTEDTQYF
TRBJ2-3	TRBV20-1	CSAGQVWGTDTQYF
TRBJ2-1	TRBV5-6	CASSLVFSGHEQFF
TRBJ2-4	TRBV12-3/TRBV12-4	CASLKQNIQYF
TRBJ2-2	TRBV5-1	CASRWTGTGELFF
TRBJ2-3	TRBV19	CASSILTSGLYTDTQYF
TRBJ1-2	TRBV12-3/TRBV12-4	CASSSTGQGINYGYTF
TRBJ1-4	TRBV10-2	CASRDNEKLFF
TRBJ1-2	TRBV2	CAIFRGYGYTF
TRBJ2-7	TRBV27	CASGLPVGEQYF
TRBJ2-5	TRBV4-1	CASSQAGVGGKGETQYF
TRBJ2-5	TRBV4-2	CASSRARQGGVRETQYF
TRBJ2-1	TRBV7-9	CASSAYPGGLETSGEQFF
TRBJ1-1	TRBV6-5	CASSDGGITEAFF
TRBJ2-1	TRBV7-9	CASSFPTSGRVPSSYNEQFF
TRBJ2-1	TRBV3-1	CASSQGLALIWQFF